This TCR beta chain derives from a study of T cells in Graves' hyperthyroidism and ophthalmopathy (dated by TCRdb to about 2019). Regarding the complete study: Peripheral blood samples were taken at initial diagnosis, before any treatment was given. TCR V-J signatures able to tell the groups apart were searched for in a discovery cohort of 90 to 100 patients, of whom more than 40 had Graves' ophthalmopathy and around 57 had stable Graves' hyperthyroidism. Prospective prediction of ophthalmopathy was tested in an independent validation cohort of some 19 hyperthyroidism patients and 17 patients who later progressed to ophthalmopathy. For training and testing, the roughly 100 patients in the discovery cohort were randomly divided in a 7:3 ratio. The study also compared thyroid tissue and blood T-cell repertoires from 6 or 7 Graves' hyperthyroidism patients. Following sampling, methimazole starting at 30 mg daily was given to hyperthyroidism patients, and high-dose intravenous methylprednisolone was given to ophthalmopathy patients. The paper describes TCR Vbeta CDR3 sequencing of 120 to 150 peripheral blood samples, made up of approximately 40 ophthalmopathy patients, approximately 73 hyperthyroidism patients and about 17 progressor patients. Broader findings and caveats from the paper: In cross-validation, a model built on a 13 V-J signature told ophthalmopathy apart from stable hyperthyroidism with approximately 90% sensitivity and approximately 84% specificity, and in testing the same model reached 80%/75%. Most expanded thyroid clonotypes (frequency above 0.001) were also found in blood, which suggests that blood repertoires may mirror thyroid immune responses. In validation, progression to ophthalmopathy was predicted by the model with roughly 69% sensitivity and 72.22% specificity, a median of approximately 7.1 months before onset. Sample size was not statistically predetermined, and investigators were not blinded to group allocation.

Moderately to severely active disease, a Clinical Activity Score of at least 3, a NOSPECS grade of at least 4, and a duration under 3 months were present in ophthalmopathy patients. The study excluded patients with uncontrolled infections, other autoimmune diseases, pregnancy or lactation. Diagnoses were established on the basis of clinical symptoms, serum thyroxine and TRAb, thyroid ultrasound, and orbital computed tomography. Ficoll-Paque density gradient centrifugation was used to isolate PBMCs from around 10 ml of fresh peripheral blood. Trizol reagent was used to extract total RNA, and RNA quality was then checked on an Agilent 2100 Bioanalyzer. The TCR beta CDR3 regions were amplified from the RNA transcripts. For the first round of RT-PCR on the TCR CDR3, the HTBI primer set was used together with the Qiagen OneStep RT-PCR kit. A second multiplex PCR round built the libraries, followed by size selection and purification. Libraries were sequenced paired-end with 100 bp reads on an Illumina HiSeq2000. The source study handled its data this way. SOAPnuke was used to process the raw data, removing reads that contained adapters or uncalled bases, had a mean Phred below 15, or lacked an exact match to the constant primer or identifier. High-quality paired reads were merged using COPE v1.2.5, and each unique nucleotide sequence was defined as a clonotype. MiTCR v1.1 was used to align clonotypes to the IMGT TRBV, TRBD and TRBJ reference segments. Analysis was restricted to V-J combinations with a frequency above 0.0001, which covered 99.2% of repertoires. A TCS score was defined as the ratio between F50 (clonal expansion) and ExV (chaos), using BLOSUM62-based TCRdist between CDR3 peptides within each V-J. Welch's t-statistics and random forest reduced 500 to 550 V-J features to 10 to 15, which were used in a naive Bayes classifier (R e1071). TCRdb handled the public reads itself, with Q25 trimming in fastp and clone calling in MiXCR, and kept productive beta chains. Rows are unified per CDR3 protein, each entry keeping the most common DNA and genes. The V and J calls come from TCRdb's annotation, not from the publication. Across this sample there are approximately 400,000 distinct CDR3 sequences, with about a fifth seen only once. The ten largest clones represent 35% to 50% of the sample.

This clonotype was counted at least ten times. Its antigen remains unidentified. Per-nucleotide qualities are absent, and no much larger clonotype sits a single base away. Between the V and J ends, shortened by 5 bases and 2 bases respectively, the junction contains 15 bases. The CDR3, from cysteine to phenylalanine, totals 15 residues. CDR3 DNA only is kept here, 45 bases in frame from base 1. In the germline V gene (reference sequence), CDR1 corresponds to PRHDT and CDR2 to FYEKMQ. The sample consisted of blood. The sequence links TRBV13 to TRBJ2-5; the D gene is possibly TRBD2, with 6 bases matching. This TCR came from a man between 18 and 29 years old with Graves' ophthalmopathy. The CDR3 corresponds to CASSLEASEQETQYF. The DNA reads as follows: TGTGCCAGCAGCCTTGAGGCTAGCGAACAAGAGACCCAGTACTTC. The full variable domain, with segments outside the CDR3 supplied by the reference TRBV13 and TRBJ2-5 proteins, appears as AAGVIQSPRHLIKEKRETATLKCYPIPRHDTVYWYQQGPGQDPQFLISFYEKMQSDKGSIPDRFSAQQFSDYHSELNMSSLELGDSALYFCASSLEASEQETQYFGPGTRLLVL.